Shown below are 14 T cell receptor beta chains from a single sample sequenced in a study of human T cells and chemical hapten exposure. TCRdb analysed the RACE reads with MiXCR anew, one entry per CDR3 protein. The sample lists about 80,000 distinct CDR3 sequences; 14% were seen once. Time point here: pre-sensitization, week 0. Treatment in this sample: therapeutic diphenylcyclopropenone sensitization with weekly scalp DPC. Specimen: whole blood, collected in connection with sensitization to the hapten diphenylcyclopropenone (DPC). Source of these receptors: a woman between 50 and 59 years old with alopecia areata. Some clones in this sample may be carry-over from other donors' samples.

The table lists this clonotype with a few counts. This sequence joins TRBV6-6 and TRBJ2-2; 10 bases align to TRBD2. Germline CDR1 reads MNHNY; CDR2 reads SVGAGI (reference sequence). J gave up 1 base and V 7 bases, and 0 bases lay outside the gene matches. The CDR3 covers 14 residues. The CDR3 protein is CASKREGNTGELFF. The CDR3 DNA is TGTGCCAGCAAGCGGGAGGGGAACACCGGGGAGCTGTTTTTT.

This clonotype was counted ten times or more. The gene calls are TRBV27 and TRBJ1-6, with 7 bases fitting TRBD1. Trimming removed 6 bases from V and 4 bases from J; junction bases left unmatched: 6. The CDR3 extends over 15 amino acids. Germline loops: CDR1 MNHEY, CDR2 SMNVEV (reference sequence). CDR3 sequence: CASSPTGRYNSPLHF. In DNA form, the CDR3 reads TGTGCCAGCAGCCCGACAGGGAGATATAATTCACCCCTCCACTTT.

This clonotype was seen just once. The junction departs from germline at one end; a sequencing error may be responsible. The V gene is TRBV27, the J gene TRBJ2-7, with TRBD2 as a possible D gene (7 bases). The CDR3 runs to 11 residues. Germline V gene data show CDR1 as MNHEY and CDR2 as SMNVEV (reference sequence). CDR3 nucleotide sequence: TGTGCCAGCCTCTCGGGGGGCGAGCAGAACTTC. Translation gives CASLSGGEQNF.

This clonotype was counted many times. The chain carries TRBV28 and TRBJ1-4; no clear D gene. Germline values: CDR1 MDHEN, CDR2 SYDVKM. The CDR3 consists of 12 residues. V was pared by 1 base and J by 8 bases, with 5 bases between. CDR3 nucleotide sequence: TGTGCCAGCAGTTTATTCAACGAAAAACTGTTTTTT. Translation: CASSLFNEKLFF.

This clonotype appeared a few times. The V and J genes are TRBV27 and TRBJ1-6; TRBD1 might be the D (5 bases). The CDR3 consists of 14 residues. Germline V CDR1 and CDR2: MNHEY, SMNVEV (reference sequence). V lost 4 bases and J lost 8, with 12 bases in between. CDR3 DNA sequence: TGTGCCAGCAGTTACTGGGGGGTCGATTCACCCCTCCACTTT. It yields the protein CASSYWGVDSPLHF.

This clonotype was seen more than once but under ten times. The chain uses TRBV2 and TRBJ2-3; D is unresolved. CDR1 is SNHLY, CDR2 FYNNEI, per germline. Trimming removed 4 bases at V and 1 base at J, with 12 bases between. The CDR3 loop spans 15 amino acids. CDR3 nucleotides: TGTGCCAGCAGTGCCTATGGCGTGGGCACAGATACGCAGTATTTT. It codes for CASSAYGVGTDTQYF.

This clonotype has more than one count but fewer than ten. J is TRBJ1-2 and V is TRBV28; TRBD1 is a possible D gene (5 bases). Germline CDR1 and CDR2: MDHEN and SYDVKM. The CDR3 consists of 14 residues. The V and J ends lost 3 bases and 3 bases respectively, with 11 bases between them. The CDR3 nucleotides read TGTGCCAGCAGTTTCGGAGGGGAGCACTATGGCTACACCTTC. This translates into CASSFGGEHYGYTF.

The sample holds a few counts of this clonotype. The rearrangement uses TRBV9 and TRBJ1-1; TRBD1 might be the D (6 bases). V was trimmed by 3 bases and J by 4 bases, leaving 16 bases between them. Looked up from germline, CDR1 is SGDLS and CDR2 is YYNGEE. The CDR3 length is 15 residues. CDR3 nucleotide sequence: TGTGCCAGCAGCGGACACCGGGGGCCGGGCACTGAAGCTTTCTTT. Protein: CASSGHRGPGTEAFF.

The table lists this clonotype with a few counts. The chain's CDR3 is CATRPGGSTDTQYF. CDR3 sequence (DNA): TGTGCCACCCGTCCGGGAGGTAGCACAGATACGCAGTATTTT. The rearrangement links TRBV10-3 to TRBJ2-3; 7 bases map to TRBD2. The CDR3 has 14 residues. CDR1 and CDR2 (germline): ENHRY, SYGVKD. With 10 bases clipped from V and 0 bases from J, the junction kept 7 bases outside the gene matches.

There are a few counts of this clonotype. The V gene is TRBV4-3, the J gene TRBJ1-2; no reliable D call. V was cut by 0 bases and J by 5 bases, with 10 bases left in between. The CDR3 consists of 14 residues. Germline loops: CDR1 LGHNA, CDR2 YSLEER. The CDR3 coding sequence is TGCGCCAGCAGCCAAGATACCCAGCTGTATGGCTACACCTTC. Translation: CASSQDTQLYGYTF.

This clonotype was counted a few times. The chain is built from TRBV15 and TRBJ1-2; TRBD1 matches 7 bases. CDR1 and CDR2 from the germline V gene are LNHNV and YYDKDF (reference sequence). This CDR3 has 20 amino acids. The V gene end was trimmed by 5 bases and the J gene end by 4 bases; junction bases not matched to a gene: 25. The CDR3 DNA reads TGTGCCACCAGCGAAGCCCGTCTGGAGACAGGGATTTATGGCGCCTATGGCTACACCTTC. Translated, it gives CATSEARLETGIYGAYGYTF.

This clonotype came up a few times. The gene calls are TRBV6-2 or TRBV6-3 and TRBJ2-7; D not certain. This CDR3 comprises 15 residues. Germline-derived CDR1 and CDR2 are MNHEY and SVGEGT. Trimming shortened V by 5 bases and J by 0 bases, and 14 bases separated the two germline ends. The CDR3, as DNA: TGTGCCAGCAGTCAGAACTACCAGAGCTCCTACGAGCAGTACTTC. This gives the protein CASSQNYQSSYEQYF.

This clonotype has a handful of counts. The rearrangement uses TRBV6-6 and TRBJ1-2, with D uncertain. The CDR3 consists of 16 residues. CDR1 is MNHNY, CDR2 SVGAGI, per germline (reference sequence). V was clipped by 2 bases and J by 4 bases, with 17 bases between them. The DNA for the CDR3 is TGTGCCAGCAGTTACGATCTACCGGGAGAACCCTATGGCTACACCTTC. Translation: CASSYDLPGEPYGYTF.

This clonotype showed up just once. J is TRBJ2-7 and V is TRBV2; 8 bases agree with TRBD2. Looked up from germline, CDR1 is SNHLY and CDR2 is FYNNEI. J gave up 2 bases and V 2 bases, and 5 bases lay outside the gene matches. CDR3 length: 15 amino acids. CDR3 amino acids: CASSESGGVTYEQYF. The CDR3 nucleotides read TGTGCCAGCAGTGAAAGCGGGGGCGTAACCTACGAGCAGTACTTC.